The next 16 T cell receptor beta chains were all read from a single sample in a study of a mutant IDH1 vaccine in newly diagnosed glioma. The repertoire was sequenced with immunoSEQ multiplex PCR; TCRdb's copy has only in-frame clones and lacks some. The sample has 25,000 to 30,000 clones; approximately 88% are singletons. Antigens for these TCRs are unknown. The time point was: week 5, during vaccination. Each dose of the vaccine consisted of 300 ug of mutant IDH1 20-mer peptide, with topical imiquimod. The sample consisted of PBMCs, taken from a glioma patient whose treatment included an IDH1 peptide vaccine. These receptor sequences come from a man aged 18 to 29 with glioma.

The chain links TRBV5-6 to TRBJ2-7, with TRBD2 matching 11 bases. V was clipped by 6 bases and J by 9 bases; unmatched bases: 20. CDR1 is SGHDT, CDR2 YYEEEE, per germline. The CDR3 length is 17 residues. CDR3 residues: CASNSGAEGLAAVGQYF. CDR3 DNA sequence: TGTGCCAGCAACTCCGGCGCAGAGGGACTAGCGGCTGTAGGGCAGTACTTC.

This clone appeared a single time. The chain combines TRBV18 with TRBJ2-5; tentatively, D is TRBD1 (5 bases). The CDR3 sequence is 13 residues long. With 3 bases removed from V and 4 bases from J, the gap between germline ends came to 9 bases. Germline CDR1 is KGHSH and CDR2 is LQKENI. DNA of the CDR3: TGTGCCAGCTCACCGGGGCTACGAGAGACCCAGTACTTC. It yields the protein CASSPGLRETQYF. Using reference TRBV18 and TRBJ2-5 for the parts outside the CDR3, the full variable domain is NAGVMQNPRHLVRRRGQEARLRCSPMKGHSHVYWYRQLPEEGLKFMVYLQKENIIDESGMPKERFSAEFPKEGPSILRIQQVVRGDSAAYFCASSPGLRETQYFGPGTRLLVL.

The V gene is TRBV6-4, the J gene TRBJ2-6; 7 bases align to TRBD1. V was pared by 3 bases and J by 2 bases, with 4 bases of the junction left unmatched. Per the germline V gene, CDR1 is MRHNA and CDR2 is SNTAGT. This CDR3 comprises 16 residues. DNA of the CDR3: TGTGCCAGCAGTGAACAAGGGGGCACTGGGGCCAACGTCCTGACTTTC. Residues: CASSEQGGTGANVLTF.

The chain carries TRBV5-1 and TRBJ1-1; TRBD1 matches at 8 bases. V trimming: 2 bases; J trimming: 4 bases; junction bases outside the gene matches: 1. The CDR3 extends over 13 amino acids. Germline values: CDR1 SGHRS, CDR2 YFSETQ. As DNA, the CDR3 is TGCGCCAGCAGCTTCACAGGGGGCACTGAAGCTTTCTTT. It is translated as CASSFTGGTEAFF.

The CDR3 DNA reads TGTGCCAGCAGCTTGGCCCGGGGGAACGAGCAGTACTTC. Its protein product is CASSLARGNEQYF. The chain is built from TRBV5-6 and TRBJ2-7, with D maybe TRBD2 (6 bases). CDR3 length: 13 residues. Trimming pared 0 bases from V and 5 bases from J, leaving 9 bases between. CDR1 SGHDT and CDR2 YYEEEE come from the germline V gene.

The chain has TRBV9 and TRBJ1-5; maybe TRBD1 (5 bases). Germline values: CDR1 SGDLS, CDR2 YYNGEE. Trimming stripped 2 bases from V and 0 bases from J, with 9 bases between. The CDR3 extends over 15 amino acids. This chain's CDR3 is CASSVDSNSNQPQHF. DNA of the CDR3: TGTGCCAGCAGCGTCGACAGTAATAGCAATCAGCCCCAGCATTTT.

CDR3 in amino acids: CASSEALPGQAPLRNSPLHF. Here the CDR3 DNA reads TGTGCCAGCAGTGAAGCTCTTCCTGGGCAGGCCCCTTTGCGGAATTCACCCCTCCACTTT. This sequence joins TRBV6-1 and TRBJ1-6; D gene unclear. Trimming cost V 0 bases and J 7 bases, with 25 bases left between them. In germline, CDR1 is MNHNS, CDR2 SASEGT. The CDR3 covers 20 residues.

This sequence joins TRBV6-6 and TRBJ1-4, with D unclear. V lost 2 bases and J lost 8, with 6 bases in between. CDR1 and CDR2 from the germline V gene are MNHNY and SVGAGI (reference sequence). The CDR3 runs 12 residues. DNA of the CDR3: TGTGCCAGCAGTTACGACGTAGAAAAACTGTTTTTT. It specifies CASSYDVEKLFF.

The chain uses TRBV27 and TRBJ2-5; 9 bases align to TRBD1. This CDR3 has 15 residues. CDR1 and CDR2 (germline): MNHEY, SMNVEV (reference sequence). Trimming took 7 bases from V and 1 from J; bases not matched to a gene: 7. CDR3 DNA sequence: TGTGCCAGCACCCAGACAGGGGGGGCCCAAGAGACCCAGTACTTC. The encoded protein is CASTQTGGAQETQYF.

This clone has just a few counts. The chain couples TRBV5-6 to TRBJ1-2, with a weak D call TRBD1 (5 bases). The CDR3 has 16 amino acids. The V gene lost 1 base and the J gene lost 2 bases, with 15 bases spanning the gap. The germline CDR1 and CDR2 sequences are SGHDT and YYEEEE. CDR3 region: CASSLRRQGTNYGYTF. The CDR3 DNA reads TGTGCCAGCAGCTTGAGGCGGCAGGGAACAAACTATGGCTACACCTTC. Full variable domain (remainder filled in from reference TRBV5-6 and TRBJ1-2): DAGVTQSPTHLIKTRGQQVTLRCSPKSGHDTVSWYQQALGQGPQFIFQYYEEEERQRGNFPDRFSGHQFPNYSSELNVNALLLGDSALYLCASSLRRQGTNYGYTFGSGTRLTVV.

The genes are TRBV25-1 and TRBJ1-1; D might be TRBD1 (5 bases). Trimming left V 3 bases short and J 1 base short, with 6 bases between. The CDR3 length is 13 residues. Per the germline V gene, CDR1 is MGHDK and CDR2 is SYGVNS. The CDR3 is CASSETENTEAFF. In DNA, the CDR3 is TGTGCCAGCAGTGAGACAGAGAACACTGAAGCTTTCTTT.

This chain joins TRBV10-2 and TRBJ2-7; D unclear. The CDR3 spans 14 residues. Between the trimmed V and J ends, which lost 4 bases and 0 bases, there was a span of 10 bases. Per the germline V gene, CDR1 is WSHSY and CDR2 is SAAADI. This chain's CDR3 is CASSGLIYSYEQYF. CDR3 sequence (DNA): TGCGCCAGCAGTGGATTGATCTACTCCTACGAGCAGTACTTC.

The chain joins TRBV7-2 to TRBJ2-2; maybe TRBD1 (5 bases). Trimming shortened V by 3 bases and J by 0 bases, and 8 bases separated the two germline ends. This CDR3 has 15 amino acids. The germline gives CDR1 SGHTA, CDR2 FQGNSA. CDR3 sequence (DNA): TGTGCCAGCAGCTTCCGACAGTCGAACACCGGGGAGCTGTTTTTT. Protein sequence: CASSFRQSNTGELFF.

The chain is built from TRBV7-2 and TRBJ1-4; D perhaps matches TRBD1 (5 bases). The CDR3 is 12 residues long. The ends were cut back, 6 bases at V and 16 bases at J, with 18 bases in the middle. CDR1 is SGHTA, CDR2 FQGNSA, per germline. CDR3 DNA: TGTGCCAGCAGGGGGCTTAGCGGGGTTTCGTTTTTT. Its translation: CASRGLSGVSFF.

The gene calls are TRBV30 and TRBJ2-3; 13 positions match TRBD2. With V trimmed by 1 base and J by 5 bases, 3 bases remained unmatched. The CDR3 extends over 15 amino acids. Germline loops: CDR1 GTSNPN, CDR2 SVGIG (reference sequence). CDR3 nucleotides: TGTGCCTGGAGTGGGACTAGCGGGAGAGGAGATACGCAGTATTTT. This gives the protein CAWSGTSGRGDTQYF.

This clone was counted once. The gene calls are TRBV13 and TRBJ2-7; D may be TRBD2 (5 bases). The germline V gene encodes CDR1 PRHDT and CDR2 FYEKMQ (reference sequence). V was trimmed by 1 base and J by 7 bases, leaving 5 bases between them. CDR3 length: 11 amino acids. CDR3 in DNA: TGTGCCAGCAGCTTAGCGGGAGAGCAGTACTTC. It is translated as CASSLAGEQYF.